This T cell receptor beta chain is from a study of blood T cell repertoires in COVID-19. About the study: Some COVID-19 samples were acute and others convalescent; all came from the United States, Italy and Spain.

There are 16 residues in the CDR3. Germline V gene sequence: CDR1 LNHDA, CDR2 SQIVND (reference sequence). V lost 6 bases to trimming and J lost 4 bases, with 21 bases between them. Under the authors' procedure: Quantification of nucleated cells was approximated via reference gene primer amplification. Using immunoSEQ multiplex PCR, the repertoire was profiled, and TCRdb retains in-frame clones only, with some absent. V, J and clone size derive from that table, while D and trimming were established from the DNA sequence. This table holds 270,000 or so clones, about 76% found once. V and J are TRBV19 and TRBJ1-2, with D perhaps matching TRBD1 (5 bases). This clonotype was obtained from an older woman with active or convalescent COVID-19. The specimen sequenced was peripheral blood. CDR3 bases: TGTGCCAGTAGCCAGTATGGGGCCAGGTTACTCTATGGCTACACCTTC. Amino acids: CASSQYGARLLYGYTF.